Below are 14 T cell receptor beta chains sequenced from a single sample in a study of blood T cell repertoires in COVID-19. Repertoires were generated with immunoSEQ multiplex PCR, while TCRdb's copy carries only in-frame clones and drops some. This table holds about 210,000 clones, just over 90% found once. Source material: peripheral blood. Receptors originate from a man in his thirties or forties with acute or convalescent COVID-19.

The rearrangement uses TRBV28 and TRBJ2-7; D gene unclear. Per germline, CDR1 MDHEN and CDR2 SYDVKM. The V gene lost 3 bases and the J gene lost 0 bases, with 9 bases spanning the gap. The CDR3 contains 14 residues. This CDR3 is CASSFGGNSYEQYF. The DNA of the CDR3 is TGTGCCAGCAGTTTCGGCGGTAACTCCTACGAGCAGTACTTC.

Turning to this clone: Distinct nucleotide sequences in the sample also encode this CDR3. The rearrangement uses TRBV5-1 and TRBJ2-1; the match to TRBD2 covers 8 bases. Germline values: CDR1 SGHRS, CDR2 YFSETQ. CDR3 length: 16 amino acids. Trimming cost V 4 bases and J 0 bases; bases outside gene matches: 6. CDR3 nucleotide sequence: TGCGCCAGCAGCCTTACTAGCGGTGCCTCCTACAATGAGCAGTTCTTC. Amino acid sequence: CASSLTSGASYNEQFF.

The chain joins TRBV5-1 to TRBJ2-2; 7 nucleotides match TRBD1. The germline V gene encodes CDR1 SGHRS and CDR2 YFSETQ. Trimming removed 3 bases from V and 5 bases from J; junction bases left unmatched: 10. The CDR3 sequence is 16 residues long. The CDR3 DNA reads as TGCGCCAGCAGCTGGGCCGACAGGGTGGGGACCGGGGAGCTGTTTTTT. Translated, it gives CASSWADRVGTGELFF.

The DNA of the CDR3 is TGTGCCAGCAGCCGGACAGGGGTCCACGAGCAGTACTTC. Its translation: CASSRTGVHEQYF. This chain links TRBV2 with TRBJ2-7, with 9 bases identical to TRBD1. J lost 5 bases, V lost 6 bases, and 5 bases had no gene match. The CDR3 covers 13 residues. From germline, CDR1 is SNHLY and CDR2 FYNNEI.

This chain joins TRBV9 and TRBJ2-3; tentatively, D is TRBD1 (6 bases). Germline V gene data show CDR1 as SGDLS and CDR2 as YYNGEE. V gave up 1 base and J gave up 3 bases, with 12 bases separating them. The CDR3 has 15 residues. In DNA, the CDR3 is TGTGCCAGCAGCGTAAGAGACAGGTCTACAGATACGCAGTATTTT. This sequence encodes CASSVRDRSTDTQYF. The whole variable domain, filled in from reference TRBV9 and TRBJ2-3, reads DSGVTQTPKHLITATGQRVTLRCSPRSGDLSVYWYQQSLDQGLQFLIQYYNGEERAKGNILERFSAQQFPDLHSELNLSSLELGDSALYFCASSVRDRSTDTQYFGPGTRLTVL.

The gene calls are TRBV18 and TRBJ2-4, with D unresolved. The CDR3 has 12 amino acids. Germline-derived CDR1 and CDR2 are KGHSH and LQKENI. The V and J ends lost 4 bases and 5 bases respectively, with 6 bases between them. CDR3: CASSLPENIQYF. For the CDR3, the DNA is TGTGCCAGCTCACTTCCAGAAAACATTCAGTACTTC.

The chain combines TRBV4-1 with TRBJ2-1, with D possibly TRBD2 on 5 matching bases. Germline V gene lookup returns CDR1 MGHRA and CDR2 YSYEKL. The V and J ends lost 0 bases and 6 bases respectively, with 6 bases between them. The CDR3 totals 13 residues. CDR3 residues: CASSQEGGNEQFF. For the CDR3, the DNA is TGCGCCAGCAGCCAAGAAGGAGGCAATGAGCAGTTCTTC.

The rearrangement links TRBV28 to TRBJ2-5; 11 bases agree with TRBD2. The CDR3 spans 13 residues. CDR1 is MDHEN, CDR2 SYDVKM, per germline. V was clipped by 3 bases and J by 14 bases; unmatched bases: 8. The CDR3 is CASSFNLAGGPYF. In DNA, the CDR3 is TGTGCCAGCAGTTTTAACCTAGCGGGGGGACCATACTTC.

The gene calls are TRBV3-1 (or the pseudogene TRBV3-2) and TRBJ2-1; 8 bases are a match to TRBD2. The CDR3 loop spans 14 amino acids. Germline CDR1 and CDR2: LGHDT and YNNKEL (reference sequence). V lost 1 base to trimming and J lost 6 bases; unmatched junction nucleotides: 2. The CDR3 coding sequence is TGTGCCAGCAGCCAAGGTGGGACTAGCAATGAGCAGTTCTTC. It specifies CASSQGGTSNEQFF.

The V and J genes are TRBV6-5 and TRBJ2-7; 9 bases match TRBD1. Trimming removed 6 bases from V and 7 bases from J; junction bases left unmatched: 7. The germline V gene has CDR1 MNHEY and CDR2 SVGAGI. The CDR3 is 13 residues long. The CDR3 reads CASSPGTGWEQYF. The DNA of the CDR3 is TGTGCCAGCAGCCCCGGGACAGGGTGGGAGCAGTACTTC.

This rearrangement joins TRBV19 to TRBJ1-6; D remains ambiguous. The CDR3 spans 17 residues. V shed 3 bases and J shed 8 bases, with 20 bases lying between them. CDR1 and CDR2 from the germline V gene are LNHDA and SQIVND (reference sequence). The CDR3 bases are TGTGCCAGTAGTATCCGACATGGACGAGGCGGGGATTCACCCCTCCACTTT. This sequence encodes CASSIRHGRGGDSPLHF.

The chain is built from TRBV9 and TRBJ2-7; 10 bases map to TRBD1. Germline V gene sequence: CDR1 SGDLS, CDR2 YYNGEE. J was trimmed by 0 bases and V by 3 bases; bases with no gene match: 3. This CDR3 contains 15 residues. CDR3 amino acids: CASSARTGGSYEQYF. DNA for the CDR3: TGTGCCAGCAGCGCCCGGACAGGGGGCTCCTACGAGCAGTACTTC.

The CDR3 is CASSRTGAPANNEKLFF. The CDR3 nucleotides are TGTGCCAGCAGTCGCACAGGGGCCCCCGCAAATAATGAAAAACTGTTTTTT. The rearrangement links TRBV5-6 to TRBJ1-4; 7 nucleotides line up with TRBD1. The junction had 14 bases not matched to a gene; V was cut back by 5 bases and J by 4 bases. This CDR3 region has 17 residues. Germline-derived CDR1 and CDR2 are SGHDT and YYEEEE. Supplemented by reference TRBV5-6 and TRBJ1-4, the full variable domain reads DAGVTQSPTHLIKTRGQQVTLRCSPKSGHDTVSWYQQALGQGPQFIFQYYEEEERQRGNFPDRFSGHQFPNYSSELNVNALLLGDSALYLCASSRTGAPANNEKLFFGSGTQLSVL.

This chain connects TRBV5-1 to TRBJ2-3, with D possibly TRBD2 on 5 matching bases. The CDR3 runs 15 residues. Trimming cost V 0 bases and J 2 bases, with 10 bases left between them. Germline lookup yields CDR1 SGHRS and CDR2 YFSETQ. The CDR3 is CASSLGLDSTDTQYF. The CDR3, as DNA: TGCGCCAGCAGCTTGGGGTTGGACTCCACAGATACGCAGTATTTT.